The T cell receptor (beta chain) under discussion was sequenced for a study of regulatory T cells in long-lasting Graves disease. Time point given: newly diagnosed GD, antithyroid drugs for less than 3 months. The TCR library was prepared using RNA isolated from PBMCs. Roughly 9 milliliters of peripheral blood were taken and placed in EDTA tubes. The CDR3 length is 14 residues. The V gene's germline CDR1 is MNHNS and CDR2 SASEGT. Trimming removed 5 bases from V and 8 bases from J; junction bases left unmatched: 6. This clonotype was found many times. What it binds is not known. Study observations and caveats: Gene preferences differed: TRBV28, TRBJ1-2, TRBJ2-5 in persistent cases.

Arm-PCR of CDR3 regions with iRepertoire HTBI primers generated TCR beta libraries. Each CDR3 protein gets one entry after TCRdb re-called the multiplex PCR reads with MiXCR. The data contain under 450,000 distinct CDR3 sequences, 15% to 20% of them singletons. The data also belong to a second study, concerning T cells in Graves' hyperthyroidism and ophthalmopathy. That work states: Diagnostic assessment was based on clinical symptoms, serum thyroxine and TRAb, thyroid ultrasound and orbital computed tomography. HTBI primers drove first-round RT-PCR of the TCR CDR3.

This rearrangement joins TRBV6-1 to TRBJ1-4, with TRBD1 identical over 9 bases. The source is a woman aged 18-30 years with Graves disease. The source was peripheral blood mononuclear cells (PBMCs), collected at new diagnosis, from a patient treated with antithyroid drugs. Written as DNA, the CDR3 is TGTGCCAGCAGTACCGGGACAGGGCACGAAAAACTGTTTTTT. Translated: CASSTGTGHEKLFF.